A selection of T cell receptor beta chains follows, all from one sample in a study of blood T cell repertoires in COVID-19. Libraries were prepared by immunoSEQ multiplex PCR; TCRdb keeps only in-frame clonotypes and omits some of them. The data hold 150,000 to 200,000 clones, with about 92% observed a single time. The sequencing sample was made of peripheral blood. Receptor source: a woman aged 60-75 years with COVID-19, enrolled during active disease. Both conserved end residues are part of each CDR3. Fields, in order: J gene, D gene, clone size, V gene, CDR3 protein, CDR3 DNA. D genes are given only for firm matches. Expanded clones are given a class, and other clones once, few, many or no size at all.

>TRBJ2-2|TRBD2|NA|TRBV9
CASSVGLAGGGSGELFF
TGTGCCAGCAGCGTAGGACTAGCGGGGGGAGGTTCCGGGGAGCTGTTTTTT
>TRBJ1-1|NA|once|TRBV6-2/TRBV6-3
CASSYQDTEAFF
TGTGCCAGCAGTTACCAGGACACTGAAGCTTTCTTT
>TRBJ1-6|NA|few|TRBV7-2
CASSRRAGRNNSPLHF
TGTGCCAGCAGCCGGCGGGCAGGGAGGAATAATTCACCCCTCCACTTT
>TRBJ2-7|TRBD1|few|TRBV16
CASSPAQQGGVF
TGTGCCAGCAGCCCGGCCCAACAGGGGGGCGTCTTC
>TRBJ2-1|TRBD2|NA|TRBV9
CASSVIGGTNNEQFF
TGTGCCAGCAGCGTTATCGGGGGGACTAACAATGAGCAGTTCTTC
>TRBJ2-7|TRBD1|once|TRBV4-2
CASSSGQGPYEQYF
TGTGCCAGCAGCTCCGGACAGGGACCCTACGAGCAGTACTTC
>TRBJ2-7|NA|NA|TRBV5-8
CASSVTEISYEQYF
TGTGCCAGCAGCGTCACAGAAATCTCCTACGAGCAGTACTTC
>TRBJ1-1|TRBD1|NA|TRBV7-8
CASSPIDRVNTEAFF
TGTGCCAGCAGCCCGATCGACAGGGTAAATACTGAAGCTTTCTTT
>TRBJ2-7|TRBD1|NA|TRBV28
CASRPPGQEHEQYF
TGTGCCAGCAGACCCCCGGGACAGGAGCACGAGCAGTACTTC
>TRBJ2-3|NA|NA|TRBV19
CASNPRETDTQYF
TGTGCCAGTAACCCCAGGGAAACAGATACGCAGTATTTT
>TRBJ1-2|NA|NA|TRBV27
CASSLHRSSGGYGYTF
TGTGCCAGCAGTCTACACCGGTCTAGTGGTGGGTATGGCTACACCTTC
>TRBJ1-1|NA|NA|TRBV11-2
CASSLGRLIEAFF
TGTGCCAGCAGCTTAGGAAGACTGATTGAAGCTTTCTTT
>TRBJ2-3|NA|NA|TRBV5-4
CASSLAVTDTQYF
TGTGCCAGCAGCTTGGCCGTGACAGATACGCAGTATTTT
>TRBJ1-1|NA|NA|TRBV6-5
CASSLSFLMNTEAFF
TGTGCCAGCAGTCTCAGTTTCCTCATGAACACTGAAGCTTTCTTT
>TRBJ2-1|NA|NA|TRBV5-6
CASSALVGGLNEQFF
TGTGCCAGCAGCGCCCTAGTCGGGGGGCTCAATGAGCAGTTCTTC
>TRBJ1-6|TRBD1|NA|TRBV3-1/TRBV3-2
CASSPVRGLLGDNSPLHF
TGTGCCAGCAGCCCCGTGAGGGGGCTCCTAGGGGATAATTCACCCCTCCACTTT
>TRBJ2-1|NA|NA|TRBV5-6
CASSFTGDEQFF
TGTGCCAGCAGCTTTACGGGAGATGAGCAGTTCTTC
>TRBJ2-1|NA|NA|TRBV3-1/TRBV3-2
CASSQDGAGSGGEQFF
TGTGCCAGCAGCCAAGATGGGGCAGGGTCCGGCGGTGAGCAGTTCTTC
>TRBJ2-1|TRBD2|NA|TRBV19
CASSPAEGTSGGANEQFF
TGTGCCAGTAGTCCGGCGGAGGGGACTAGCGGGGGGGCGAATGAGCAGTTCTTC
>TRBJ2-2|NA|NA|TRBV7-8
CASSVPGSGTYTGELFF
TGTGCCAGCAGCGTTCCAGGGTCCGGGACTTACACCGGGGAGCTGTTTTTT
>TRBJ1-2|NA|NA|TRBV9
CASSVRAGYGYTF
TGTGCCAGCAGCGTAAGGGCGGGCTATGGCTACACCTTC
>TRBJ2-7|NA|once|TRBV27
CASGQNYEQYF
TGTGCCAGCGGACAGAACTACGAGCAGTACTTC
>TRBJ1-5|NA|NA|TRBV19
CASCYSGGSANQPQHF
TGTGCCAGTTGCTATTCCGGGGGGTCTGCCAATCAGCCCCAGCATTTT
>TRBJ1-2|NA|NA|TRBV7-2
CASSLALEGGLHGYTF
TGTGCCAGCAGCTTAGCGTTGGAGGGTGGTCTGCATGGCTACACCTTC
>TRBJ1-2|TRBD1|NA|TRBV5-8
CASSRHRGPNGYTF
TGTGCCAGCAGCCGTCACAGGGGGCCTAATGGCTACACCTTC
>TRBJ2-1|TRBD2|once|TRBV9
CASSASGLAGGKINEQFF
TGTGCCAGCAGCGCATCGGGACTAGCGGGGGGGAAGATAAATGAGCAGTTCTTC
>TRBJ1-5|TRBD1|NA|TRBV19
CASSIGDRGWGNQPQHF
TGTGCCAGTAGTATAGGGGACAGGGGATGGGGCAATCAGCCCCAGCATTTT
>TRBJ1-1|NA|few|TRBV9
CASSVDAGASTEAFF
TGTGCCAGCAGCGTAGACGCAGGGGCGTCCACTGAAGCTTTCTTT
>TRBJ1-1|NA|NA|TRBV18
CASSLDRNTEAFF
TGTGCCAGCTCCCTGGACAGGAACACTGAAGCTTTCTTT
>TRBJ2-2|NA|NA|TRBV7-2
CASSFSRRELFF
TGTGCCAGCAGCTTTAGTCGAAGGGAGCTGTTTTTT
>TRBJ1-5|NA|NA|TRBV27
CASSPDGATFQPQHF
TGTGCCAGCAGCCCCGATGGGGCGACGTTTCAGCCCCAGCATTTT
>TRBJ2-7|NA|NA|TRBV7-9
CASSLQQGSYEQYF
TGTGCCAGCAGCTTACAGCAGGGTTCCTACGAGCAGTACTTC
>TRBJ2-5|TRBD2|NA|TRBV5-1
CASSPTSGLEETQYF
TGCGCCAGCAGCCCAACCTCGGGACTAGAAGAGACCCAGTACTTC
>TRBJ1-2|NA|NA|TRBV19
CASSAANYGYTF
TGTGCCAGTAGCGCAGCTAACTATGGCTACACCTTC
>TRBJ2-6|NA|NA|TRBV7-2
CASSLDPTGSGANVLTF
TGTGCCAGCAGCTTAGATCCCACAGGTTCTGGGGCCAACGTCCTGACTTTC
>TRBJ1-2|NA|NA|TRBV19
CASIEKGGGYGYTF
TGTGCCAGTATCGAAAAAGGGGGTGGCTATGGCTACACCTTC
>TRBJ2-2|TRBD1|NA|TRBV6-2/TRBV6-3
CASSRGRTAGELFF
TGTGCCAGCAGTAGGGGGCGGACCGCCGGGGAGCTGTTTTTT
>TRBJ1-2|TRBD1|once|TRBV14
CASSQGLQGAQTF
TGTGCCAGCAGCCAAGGTCTCCAGGGGGCGCAGACCTTC
>TRBJ1-2|TRBD1|NA|TRBV7-6
CASSPYLGTGLLNYGYTF
TGTGCCAGCAGCCCCTACCTCGGGACAGGGCTCTTAAACTATGGCTACACCTTC
>TRBJ1-5|NA|NA|TRBV28
CASKSSNQPQHF
TGTGCCAGCAAAAGCAGCAATCAGCCCCAGCATTTT
>TRBJ1-6|TRBD1|NA|TRBV19
CASMEGTGFSPLHF
TGTGCCAGTATGGAGGGGACAGGGTTTTCACCCCTCCACTTT
>TRBJ2-1|TRBD1|NA|TRBV30
CAWSGQGTYNEQFF
TGTGCCTGGAGTGGACAGGGGACCTACAATGAGCAGTTCTTC
>TRBJ2-7|NA|NA|TRBV11-2
CASSHTFGEQYF
TGTGCCAGCAGCCATACCTTCGGGGAGCAGTACTTC
>TRBJ2-1|TRBD2|NA|TRBV29-1
CSAGLDGEQFF
TGCAGCGCCGGACTAGACGGCGAGCAGTTCTTC
>TRBJ2-3|NA|NA|TRBV9
CASSAPTGSTDTQYF
TGTGCCAGCAGCGCCCCCACAGGTAGCACAGATACGCAGTATTTT
>TRBJ2-1|TRBD2|NA|TRBV6-5
CASAPSGGVYEQFF
TGTGCCAGCGCTCCTAGCGGGGGGGTTTATGAGCAGTTCTTC
>TRBJ1-1|TRBD1|NA|TRBV7-2
CASSFRTGNTEAFF
TGTGCCAGCAGCTTTCGGACAGGGAACACTGAAGCTTTCTTT
>TRBJ2-6|TRBD1|NA|TRBV2
CAVSGGTGASGANVLTF
TGTGCAGTTTCTGGGGGGACAGGGGCCTCTGGGGCCAACGTCCTGACTTTC
>TRBJ1-1|NA|NA|TRBV6-2/TRBV6-3
CASSWGGANTEAFF
TGTGCCAGCAGTTGGGGGGGCGCGAACACTGAAGCTTTCTTT
>TRBJ1-2|NA|once|TRBV30
CAWSVQARVGVRGYTF
TGTGCCTGGAGTGTACAGGCTAGGGTAGGGGTTCGGGGCTACACCTTC
>TRBJ1-2|NA|NA|TRBV19
CASTQQGSNYGYTF
TGTGCCAGTACTCAACAGGGTTCTAACTATGGCTACACCTTC
>TRBJ2-3|NA|NA|TRBV30
CAWSGQRGDTQYF
TGTGCCTGGAGTGGGCAGAGGGGGGATACGCAGTATTTT
>TRBJ1-1|NA|NA|TRBV3-1/TRBV3-2
CASSQGRTFF
TGTGCCAGCAGCCAAGGTAGAACTTTCTTT
>TRBJ2-7|NA|NA|TRBV6-2/TRBV6-3
CASSYPLPSYEQYF
TGTGCCAGCAGTTACCCCCTCCCCTCCTACGAGCAGTACTTC
>TRBJ1-4|TRBD1|NA|TRBV19
CASSILAAGTGNEKLFF
TGTGCCAGTAGTATACTGGCCGCCGGGACAGGGAATGAAAAACTGTTTTTT